This is a list of T cell receptor beta chains from one sample in a study of response to subunit inactivated influenza vaccine. One entry per CDR3 protein, called by TCRdb with MiXCR from the RT-PCR reads. Of 300,000 to 350,000 distinct CDR3 sequences listed, 21% are singletons. Sequenced here: PBMCs from blood, sampled less than 22 months after vaccination. The receptors here all came from a man between 50 and 69 years old who received an inactivated influenza vaccine. Both conserved end residues are part of each CDR3. A D gene is named only where the DNA matches it firmly. For some rows the clone size is stated as once, few or many, or as a class when expanded; others skip it.

TRBJ1-6 - TRBV12-3/TRBV12-4 - TGTGCCAGCAGTCAACAGGCCGCTGGGGATTCACCCCTCCACTTT CASSQQAAGDSPLHF
TRBJ2-7 - TRBV5-1 few TGCGCCAGCAGCCTCGTCAGGGGAACCTACGAGCAGTACTTC CASSLVRGTYEQYF
TRBJ1-1 TRBD1 TRBV19 few TGTGCCAGTAGTAATTTAGGACAGGGGGCGCGGAACACTGAAGCTTTCTTT CASSNLGQGARNTEAFF
TRBJ1-2 TRBD1 TRBV20-1 many TGCAGTGCTAGGGACACAGGGGTCAAAGATGGCTACACCTTC CSARDTGVKDGYTF
TRBJ2-7 - TRBV7-6 - TGTGCCAGCAGCTTAGGGGGGCCCCTCTACGAGCAGTACTTC CASSLGGPLYEQYF
TRBJ2-1 - TRBV12-3/TRBV12-4 - TGTGCCAGCACTCCCGGACTAGAGCAGTTCTTC CASTPGLEQFF
TRBJ1-2 - TRBV4-3 many TGCGCCAGCAGCCAAGATACTGCCACCCCTTATGGCTACACCTTC CASSQDTATPYGYTF
TRBJ1-2 - TRBV4-1 few TGCGCCAGCCGACCGATTGGGGGCTATGGCTACACCTTC CASRPIGGYGYTF
TRBJ2-2 TRBD2 TRBV25-1 - TGTGCCAGCAGTGCTACATCGGGGGGTTCCGGGGAGCTGTTTTTT CASSATSGGSGELFF
TRBJ2-3 - TRBV29-1 - TGCAGCGCCCCTTCGCTTTTGGGGGAAGATACGCAGTATTTT CSAPSLLGEDTQYF
TRBJ2-3 - TRBV12-3/TRBV12-4 - TGTGCCAGCAGTTTCGGACGGGAGTCGGGCGTAAATACGCAGTATTTT CASSFGRESGVNTQYF
TRBJ1-2 - TRBV6-5 few TGTGCCAGCAGTTACTCGATTTCGGGATATGGCTACACCTTC CASSYSISGYGYTF
TRBJ2-1 - TRBV24-1 - TGTGCCACCAGTGTCGGACGGCCTTCCTACAATGAGCAGTTCTTC CATSVGRPSYNEQFF
TRBJ2-5 - TRBV6-5 - TGTGCCAGCAGTTACTCGACGGACCAAGAGACCCAGTACTTC CASSYSTDQETQYF
TRBJ1-1 - TRBV2 few TGTGCCAGCAGTGAGGGGTTCACTGAAGCTTTCTTT CASSEGFTEAFF
TRBJ1-5 TRBD1 TRBV10-3 many TGTGCCATCAGTGACTCCGGGACAGGGGATAGCAATCAGCCCCAGCATTTT CAISDSGTGDSNQPQHF
TRBJ2-1 - TRBV20-1 - TGCAGTGCTAGCTCCGTGAGGGCCTTCAATGAGCAGTTCTTC CSASSVRAFNEQFF
TRBJ1-5 - TRBV12-3/TRBV12-4 few TGTGCCAGCAGGCCCCACCGTCAGGGACGTGGCAATCAGCCCCAGCATTTT CASRPHRQGRGNQPQHF
TRBJ1-6 - TRBV20-1 many TGCAGTGCTAGCGGGACGGCCAATTCACCCCTCCACTTT CSASGTANSPLHF
TRBJ2-7 - TRBV20-1 - TGCAGTGCTAGGTTACCGGGAACTTATTACGAGCAGTACTTC CSARLPGTYYEQYF
TRBJ2-1 - TRBV3-1 - TGTGCCAGCAGCCAGGGTTGGGGCAATGAGCAGTTCTTC CASSQGWGNEQFF
TRBJ1-1 - TRBV7-6 few TGTGCCAGCAGCTCAGGGGTGCAGGGAGCAGCTTTCTTT CASSSGVQGAAFF
TRBJ2-3 - TRBV7-2 - TGTGCCAGCAGCCCCAGTTACGGGGTGGCTAGCACAGATACGCAGTATTTT CASSPSYGVASTDTQYF
TRBJ2-7 - TRBV7-2 - TGTGCCAGCAGCTTAGATCAGGGAACCCACGAGCAGTACTTC CASSLDQGTHEQYF
TRBJ1-4 - TRBV29-1 few TGCAGCGTCTCCGAGGGTGGAGGCAGTGAAAAACTGTTTTTT CSVSEGGGSEKLFF
TRBJ1-4 - TRBV5-5 - TGTGCCAGCAGCTTGAATTGGCGGGGAACTAATGAAAAACTGTTTTTT CASSLNWRGTNEKLFF
TRBJ1-2 - TRBV18 - TGTGCCAGCTCACCCTTAGACAGGTTCGATGGCTACACCTTC CASSPLDRFDGYTF
TRBJ1-1 - TRBV4-1 - TGCGCCAGCAGCCAATTCGGGGACACTGAAGCTTTCTTT CASSQFGDTEAFF